This T cell receptor (beta chain) was recorded in a study of early stage breast cancer tumors. Study-wide findings and caveats: In most of the 16 patients, blood comparison separated tumor from normal breast. Bulk DNA sequencing of unsorted cells missed chain pairing and markers.

In the case of this clone: What it binds is not known. This CDR3 is missing its conserved last phenylalanine or tryptophan, likely due to a read error.

Sequenced by immunoSEQ multiplex PCR; TCRdb stores in-frame clones only, minus some. The data show roughly 49,000 clones, 78% seen once. Germline assignment: CDR1 SEHNR and CDR2 FQNEAQ (reference sequence). The J segment lost 4 bases and the V segment lost 5 bases, leaving 10 bases of the junction unmatched. The CDR3 is made up of 15 amino acids. Sequenced material: blood. The clonotype originates from a person aged 40-50 years with breast cancer. The chain combines TRBV7-9 with TRBJ2-7; 8 bases fit TRBD1. This chain's CDR3 is CASSPPRTGTYEQYL. In DNA, the CDR3 is TGTGCCAGCAGCCCCCCCCGGACAGGGACGTACGAGCAGTACCTC.